Below are 27 T cell receptor beta chains sequenced from a single sample in a study of blood T cells in healthy people across ages. A J-beta primer mix and a sample-barcoded 5' primer were used in a second PCR of about 6 to 12 cycles. One entry per CDR3 protein results from TCRdb running MiXCR on the 5' RACE reads. The repertoire consists of approximately 800,000 distinct CDR3 sequences, with 40% to 65% occurring once and the leading ten covering roughly 37%. The source material was blood. These receptors were collected from an elderly man in good health.

V and J are TRBV21-1 and TRBJ2-7; the table gives TRBD2 as D, unverified against the DNA. TRBV21-1 is a known pseudogene. The CDR3 covers 17 residues. CDR3 protein: CASTGGFRGDLNYEQYF. The CDR3 DNA follows: TGTGCCAGCACGGGTGGGTTTAGGGGAGACCTAAACTACGAGCAGTACTTC.

The table lists this clonotype with a few counts. The J gene is TRBJ2-1, the V gene TRBV6-2 or TRBV6-3, with 11 bases identical to TRBD2. Trimming took 6 bases from V and 4 from J; bases not matched to a gene: 11. This CDR3 is built from 17 residues. The germline gives CDR1 MNHEY, CDR2 SVGEGT. CDR3: CASSSGTSGGPYNEQFF. The CDR3 bases are TGTGCCAGCAGCTCGGGGACTAGCGGAGGCCCGTACAATGAGCAGTTCTTC.

V usage is TRBV24-1 and J usage is TRBJ2-1; 11 bases map to TRBD2. CDR1 and CDR2 (germline): KGHDR, SFDVKD. Trimming at V came to 4 bases and at J to 9 bases, leaving 10 bases not matched to a gene. This CDR3 is built from 16 residues. DNA of the CDR3: TGTGCCACCAGTGACCCGAGACTAGCGGGATTAGGTGAGCAGTTCTTC. Encoded protein: CATSDPRLAGLGEQFF.

This clonotype was recorded a few times. The genes are TRBV27 and TRBJ2-3; D possibly corresponds to TRBD2 (6 bases). The CDR3 runs to 13 residues. Germline loops: CDR1 MNHEY, CDR2 SMNVEV (reference sequence). Trimming shortened V by 1 base and J by 12 bases, and 14 bases separated the two germline ends. The CDR3 coding sequence is TGTGCCAGCAGTTTATTTGTTACTAGCACCCAGTATTTT. This sequence encodes CASSLFVTSTQYF.

The chain is built from TRBV6-1 and TRBJ1-1; D remains unclear. CDR1 is MNHNS and CDR2 is SASEGT in the germline V gene. V lost 1 base, J lost 5 bases, and 17 bases lay in between. This CDR3 has 16 amino acids. The CDR3 DNA reads as TGTGCCAGCAGTGAAGGGCGCGCTGTGAGAAGGACTGAAGCTTTCTTT. This codes for CASSEGRAVRRTEAFF.

This clonotype was seen a handful of times. The chain couples TRBV12-3 or TRBV12-4 to TRBJ1-5, with D perhaps matching TRBD1 (6 bases). Trimming took off 0 bases at V and 6 bases at J, with 9 bases between the two ends. The CDR3 is 14 residues long. The CDR3 reads CASSLAGGPQPQHF. In DNA form, the CDR3 reads TGTGCCAGCAGTTTAGCGGGGGGGCCTCAGCCCCAGCATTTT.

This clonotype was counted between two and nine times. The chain uses TRBV18 and TRBJ1-5; 7 nucleotides agree with TRBD1. Germline V CDR1 and CDR2: KGHSH, LQKENI. This CDR3 spans 16 amino acids. V shed 6 bases, J shed 4 bases, and the junction held 12 bases outside the gene matches. The CDR3 sequence is CASSQPGGGENQPQHF. In DNA form, the CDR3 reads TGTGCCAGCTCGCAGCCAGGGGGAGGGGAGAATCAGCCCCAGCATTTT.

The J gene is TRBJ2-5, the V gene TRBV2; D may be TRBD2 (5 bases). The CDR3 has 13 residues. Trimming shortened V by 2 bases and J by 11 bases, and 15 bases separated the two germline ends. Germline values: CDR1 SNHLY, CDR2 FYNNEI. CDR3 loop: CASSESWVGEQYF. The CDR3 DNA reads TGTGCCAGCAGTGAATCCTGGGTCGGGGAGCAGTACTTC.

The V and J genes are TRBV2 and TRBJ2-7; D ambiguous. The CDR3 loop spans 16 amino acids. Germline lookup yields CDR1 SNHLY and CDR2 FYNNEI. V lost 3 bases and J lost 2, with 17 bases in between. Here the CDR3 reads CASSEDPLTRTYEQYF. The CDR3 coding sequence is TGTGCCAGCAGTGAGGACCCCCTGACACGTACCTACGAGCAGTACTTC.

The gene calls are TRBV3-1 and TRBJ2-1; either TRBD1 or TRBD2 may fit D (5 bases each). Between the trimmed V and J ends, which lost 2 bases and 13 bases, there was a span of 15 bases. Germline assignment: CDR1 LGHDT and CDR2 YNNKEL (reference sequence). The length of the CDR3 is 13 residues. CDR3 sequence: CASSQILTGPQFF. CDR3 DNA sequence: TGTGCCAGCAGCCAAATTTTAACGGGACCCCAGTTCTTC.

In regard to this clonotype: Relative to the germline gene, one junction end is altered; a read error may explain this. The CDR3 region is CSVEVTYGQYF. The CDR3 DNA reads as TGCAGCGTTGAAGTCACTTACGGGCAGTACTTC. The rearrangement links TRBV29-1 to TRBJ2-7; no firm D call. Germline V lookup: CDR1 SQVTM, CDR2 ANQGSEA. There are 11 residues in the CDR3.

This clonotype was detected a few times. J is TRBJ1-1 and V is TRBV4-2; 7 bases line up with TRBD1. V shed 0 bases, J shed 1 base, and the junction held 2 bases outside the gene matches. The CDR3 covers 15 residues. Germline loops: CDR1 LGHNA, CDR2 YNFKEQ. CDR3 nucleotide sequence: TGTGCCAGCAGCCAAGATGGACAGGAGAACACTGAAGCTTTCTTT. It encodes CASSQDGQENTEAFF.

The V gene is TRBV20-1, the J gene TRBJ2-5; D gene uncertain. The CDR3 length is 15 residues. The germline gives CDR1 DFQATT, CDR2 SNEGSKA (reference sequence). Trimming removed 0 bases at V and 1 base at J, with 12 bases between. The CDR3 DNA reads as TGCAGTGCTAGAGATCGACCGGGCGTCCAAGAGACCCAGTACTTC. This encodes CSARDRPGVQETQYF.

This rearrangement joins TRBV5-1 to TRBJ2-7; D might be TRBD1 (5 bases). Germline CDR1 is SGHRS and CDR2 is YFSETQ. The CDR3 contains 15 residues. Trimming left V 4 bases short and J 2 bases short, with 16 bases between. The DNA of the CDR3 is TGCGCCAGCAGCCTGGACCCCCAGGGTGCCTACGAGCAGTACTTC. Amino acid sequence: CASSLDPQGAYEQYF.

The V and J genes are TRBV7-9 and TRBJ1-2; 11 bases agree with TRBD1. The CDR3 runs to 15 residues. Germline V gene lookup returns CDR1 SEHNR and CDR2 FQNEAQ (reference sequence). Germline trimming cut 4 bases from V and 6 bases from J; bases unmatched to any gene: 7. The CDR3 region has the DNA TGTGCCAGCAGCTCACAGGACAGGGGGCCCCATGGCTACACCTTC. Protein: CASSSQDRGPHGYTF.

The chain employs TRBV5-1 and TRBJ2-1; D uncertain. The CDR3 runs to 15 residues. V lost 1 base to trimming and J lost 6 bases, with 14 bases between them. Germline V gene sequence: CDR1 SGHRS, CDR2 YFSETQ. The DNA of the CDR3 is TGCGCCAGCAGCTTGACGGTGCAAAGCTTCAATGAGCAGTTCTTC. It is translated as CASSLTVQSFNEQFF.

This clonotype appeared a few times. The chain is built from TRBV7-2 and TRBJ2-1, with 13 nucleotides matching TRBD2. CDR1 is SGHTA, CDR2 FQGNSA, per germline. V shed 4 bases, J shed 5 bases, and the junction held 11 bases outside the gene matches. The CDR3 has 18 amino acids. Here the CDR3 DNA reads TGTGCCAGCAGCTCCGGGACTAGCGGGATCCTTTCCCACAATGAGCAGTTCTTC. Amino acid sequence: CASSSGTSGILSHNEQFF.

The chain recombines TRBV5-5 with TRBJ2-1; D is ambiguous. Per the germline V gene, CDR1 is SGHKS and CDR2 is YYEKEE (reference sequence). The CDR3 loop spans 16 amino acids. Trimming left V 8 bases short and J 0 bases short, with 18 bases between. The DNA of the CDR3 is TGTGCCAGTACTTGGGGTACTCGAGTCTCCTACAATGAGCAGTTCTTC. It encodes CASTWGTRVSYNEQFF. The whole variable domain, filled in from reference TRBV5-5 and TRBJ2-1, reads DAGVTQSPTHLIKTRGQQVTLRCSPISGHKSVSWYQQVLGQGPQFIFQYYEKEERGRGNFPDRFSARQFPNYSSELNVNALLLGDSALYLCASTWGTRVSYNEQFFGPGTRLTVL.

The chain carries TRBV9 and TRBJ2-3; D might be TRBD1 (6 bases). This CDR3 region has 14 residues. V was trimmed by 0 bases and J by 14 bases, leaving 19 bases between them. Per the germline V gene, CDR1 is SGDLS and CDR2 is YYNGEE. The CDR3 nucleotides read TGTGCCAGCAGCGTAGGGACGAAGGACAGAGACGCGTATTTT. Its protein product is CASSVGTKDRDAYF.

This clonotype was recorded a few times. The CDR3 DNA is TGCGCCAGCAGCTTGGAATGGGCTAGCGGGAGGGCTAAACAAGAGACCCAGTACTTC. It specifies CASSLEWASGRAKQETQYF. The chain carries TRBV5-1 and TRBJ2-5, with TRBD2 matching over 12 bases. The germline V gene has CDR1 SGHRS and CDR2 YFSETQ. The CDR3 spans 19 residues. V shed 0 bases, J shed 2 bases, and the junction held 11 bases outside the gene matches.

This clonotype was seen a handful of times. The chain has TRBV18 and TRBJ2-7, with 8 nucleotides matching TRBD2. Looked up from germline, CDR1 is KGHSH and CDR2 is LQKENI. This CDR3 has 14 residues. The J segment lost 0 bases and the V segment lost 8 bases, leaving 6 bases of the junction unmatched. CDR3 coding DNA: TGTGCCAGCATTCCTAGCGGGTCCTCCTACGAGCAGTACTTC. Translated: CASIPSGSSYEQYF.

The chain couples TRBV6-5 to TRBJ2-3; tentative D call: TRBD1 (5 bases). The V and J ends lost 5 bases and 0 bases respectively, with 9 bases between them. The CDR3 is made up of 14 amino acids. Looked up from germline, CDR1 is MNHEY and CDR2 is SVGAGI. The CDR3, as DNA: TGTGCCAGCAGTACGACAGCTAGCACAGATACGCAGTATTTT. Amino acids: CASSTTASTDTQYF.

This clonotype was seen only a few times. An end of the junction does not agree with germline; a read error may underlie this. The CDR3, as DNA: TGTGCTAGCAGCCCTATCGGGGTCTATGGCTACACCTTC. The encoded protein is CASSPIGVYGYTF. The chain employs TRBV6-5 and TRBJ1-2; D call uncertain. Looked up from germline, CDR1 is MNHEY and CDR2 is SVGAGI. This CDR3 is built from 13 residues.

This chain joins TRBV20-1 and TRBJ2-3, with 7 bases that match TRBD1. The CDR3 consists of 15 residues. Germline trimming cut 3 bases from V and 14 bases from J; bases unmatched to any gene: 20. The germline CDR1 and CDR2 sequences are DFQATT and SNEGSKA (reference sequence). CDR3 sequence reads: CSASVGDREHRYAYF. The CDR3 nucleotides are TGCAGTGCTAGTGTAGGGGACAGAGAGCACAGATACGCGTATTTT.

The chain uses TRBV20-1 and TRBJ2-3; perhaps TRBD2 as D (5 bases). Trimming took 4 bases from V and 3 from J, leaving 8 bases between them. The CDR3 runs to 12 residues. The germline gives CDR1 DFQATT, CDR2 SNEGSKA (reference sequence). The CDR3 is CSAIGETDTQYF. Here the CDR3 DNA reads TGCAGTGCTATCGGGGAGACAGATACGCAGTATTTT.

This clonotype was counted once. This sequence joins TRBV5-1 and TRBJ2-1; TRBD2 aligns across 13 bases. V lost 4 bases, J lost 2 bases, and 9 bases stayed unmatched. This CDR3 is built from 18 residues. In germline, CDR1 is SGHRS, CDR2 YFSETQ. CDR3: CASSPGTSGTSPYNEQFF. The CDR3 DNA follows: TGCGCCAGCAGCCCCGGGACTAGCGGGACCAGCCCCTACAATGAGCAGTTCTTC.

The CDR3 DNA reads as TGTGCCAGCAGTTATGACAGGGTGGTAGAGACCCAGTACTTC. Protein: CASSYDRVVETQYF. The V call is TRBV6-5, the J call TRBJ2-7; TRBD1 matches 7 bases. The end of the DNA aligns better with TRBJ2-5, so the J call may be wrong. The CDR3 is 14 residues long. The germline V gene has CDR1 MNHEY and CDR2 SVGAGI.